The source of this TCR beta chain is a study of human versus mouse CDR3 diversity and MHC coevolution. Cells were CD45RO-negative CD62L-positive naive CD4 T cells sorted from PBMCs. This clone came up once. TCRdb's copy holds only in-frame clones and misses some; the assay was immunoSEQ multiplex PCR. The data show tens of thousands of clones, with 90% to 95% seen just once and 1.1% to 1.5% held by the top ten. Specimen: naive CD4+ T cells from blood. Indicated subset: CD45RO-negative CD62L-positive naive CD4 T cells. The sequence was collected from a person aged 30 to 69 in good health.

The CDR3 nucleotides are TGCCAATTTTCGGCAGGGGGCAGGGCTGAAGCTTTCTTT. The encoded protein is CQFSAGGRAEAFF. V and J are TRBV29-1 and TRBJ1-1, with 8 nucleotides matching TRBD1. Germline V lookup: CDR1 SQVTM, CDR2 ANQGSEA. CDR3 length equals 13 residues. Supplemented by reference TRBV29-1 and TRBJ1-1, the full variable domain reads SAVISQKPSRDICQRGTSLTIQCQVDSQVTMMFWYRQQPGQSLTLIATANQGSEATYESGFVIDKFPISRPNLTFSTLTVSNMSPEDSSIYLCQFSAGGRAEAFFGQGTRLTVV.